This T cell receptor (beta chain) appears in the sequencing data of a study of T cells in Graves' hyperthyroidism and ophthalmopathy. Findings and limits, study-wide: The blood repertoire included most of the expanded thyroid clonotypes above 0.001. Model output signaled ophthalmopathy a median roughly six months ahead of onset.

Lactation, pregnancy, other autoimmune disease or uncontrolled infection led to exclusion of patients. Germline assignment: CDR1 SEHNR and CDR2 FQNEAQ (reference sequence). V was clipped by 2 bases and J by 13 bases, with 17 bases between them. The CDR3 spans 13 residues. Details on this clonotype: Its antigen is unknown.

TCR beta CDR3 regions were amplified from RNA transcripts. During a first-round RT-PCR of the TCR CDR3, the HTBI primer set was used. Using its own MiXCR run on the multiplex PCR reads, TCRdb lists one record per CDR3 protein. This table has about 350,000 distinct CDR3 sequences, approximately 15% appearing once. This rearrangement joins TRBV7-9 to TRBJ2-5; D is possibly TRBD2 (5 bases). The clonotype was recovered from a woman younger than 45 with Graves' hyperthyroidism. The sample taken for sequencing was blood. The CDR3 nucleotides read TGTGCCAGCAGCTTACTCCTCCGGGATCACACGTACTTC. Residues: CASSLLLRDHTYF.